This TCR beta chain stems from a study of blood T cell repertoires in COVID-19 (dated by TCRdb to about 2020). Describing the broader study: Samples covering the acute and convalescent phases of COVID-19 were provided by collaborators in the United States, Italy and Spain. The prospective study material was composed of cDNA or gDNA derived from T cells, B-cell-depleted T cells, or PBMCs. Subjects who had been exposed to COVID-19, were actively infected with it, or had recovered from it provided the deeply sampled blood TCRbeta repertoires that made up the dataset. The repertoires were released in a freely available public database intended as a resource for research on the immune response to SARS-CoV-2. Samples came from the ongoing ImmuneRACE study (first 160 participants) plus 1,254 subjects from 6 global collaborators. Nearly every sample came with metadata listing a de-identified subject ID, COVID-19 status, age in years and sex. Where HLA class I and class II types were available, the types were taken from metadata supplied by the sample provider, not from assay-based typing.

V is shortened by 7 bases, J by 7 bases, and the region joining them spans 13 bases. The germline V gene (reference sequence) yields MNHEY for CDR1 and SMNVEV for CDR2. Reading from cysteine to phenylalanine, the CDR3 counts 13 amino acids. The DNA shown is the 39-base CDR3, in frame from base 1. TCRbeta CDR3 regions were amplified from genomic DNA using the immunoSEQ Assay, a bias-controlled multiplex PCR. As for the original processing: Within the assay, amplification of reference gene primers was used to estimate how many nucleated cells each sample contained. To quantify the absolute abundance of each unique TCRbeta CDR3 rearrangement, sequence reads were collapsed and filtered. Productive Simpson clonality was computed per sample as the square root of Simpson's diversity index over productive rearrangements. The immuneACCESS repertoire file appears here via TCRdb, limited to in-frame rearrangements. These files lack a portion of the clones; in checked studies, under half of the deficit traces to unresolved V genes, and the cause of the others is not known. D and trimming were read from the DNA, whereas the V and J calls and clone size are those reported in that table. This sample is represented by 250,000 to 350,000 clones; about 85% of them were singletons. Roughly 2.6% of the sample lies in the top ten.

Participants in the prospective study were enrolled through a virtual design, were aged roughly 18 to 100 years, and lived in roughly 25 United States geographic areas. To assign participants to cohorts, the prospective study relied on clinical history that participants themselves reported in a screening survey and a study questionnaire. Recovered participants in ImmuneRACE Cohort 3 were defined by two consecutive negative NP/OP PCR tests, clearance by a healthcare professional, or resolution of symptoms. In the prospective study, mobile phlebotomists collected whole blood, serum and a nasopharyngeal or oropharyngeal swab from each participant. Over a roughly 2-month period, participants in the prospective study had the option of providing additional blood draws and questionnaires. Before DNA extraction, prospective study blood samples were shipped either frozen or at room temperature. Study-wide conclusions, independent of this receptor: Clinical and demographic metadata were provided uncurated, with the amount varying by source and participant.

A remark on this clone: The clone's antigen remains unknown. The record has no base qualities; no much larger clone is one base away.

The sequenced sample was PBMCs or T cells enriched from blood (not recorded which). The sequence was obtained from a woman between 50 and 59 years old who had recovered from COVID-19. Recombination linked TRBV27 to TRBJ1-4; there is no confident call for the D gene. In nucleotides, the sequence is TGTGCCAGCAAGTGGGGTGAGGGTGAAAAACTGTTTTTT. Translated, it reads CASKWGEGEKLFF.